This is a list of T cell receptor beta chains from one sample in a study of a mutant IDH1 vaccine in newly diagnosed glioma. These receptors' antigens are unknown. The repertoire was sequenced with immunoSEQ multiplex PCR; TCRdb's copy has only in-frame clones and lacks some. This table holds around 60,000 clones, approximately 81% found once. The input for sequencing was PBMCs, taken from a glioma patient whose treatment included an IDH1 peptide vaccine. The receptor source for this set is a man aged 30 to 39 with glioma. Both conserved end residues are part of each CDR3. The D gene is left open where the match is weak. Size tells how often a clone was seen (once, few, many) or the class of an expanded clone, and some rows leave it out.

d_call	j_call	clone_size	v_call	cdr3_aa	cdr3_nt
TRBD1	TRBJ1-1	NA	TRBV4-1	CASSHLGQGARRFTEAFF	TGCGCCAGCAGCCACCTTGGACAGGGGGCGCGGAGATTCACTGAAGCTTTCTTT
NA	TRBJ2-3	NA	TRBV5-1	CASREGKDTQYF	TGCGCCAGCAGGGAGGGGAAGGATACGCAGTATTTT
NA	TRBJ1-5	NA	TRBV30	CAWSNIGGNQPQHF	TGTGCCTGGAGTAACATCGGGGGCAATCAGCCCCAGCATTTT
NA	TRBJ1-2	NA	TRBV9	CASSTQAAGVGAYGYTF	TGTGCCAGCAGCACGCAAGCCGCAGGGGTGGGGGCTTATGGCTACACCTTC
TRBD1	TRBJ2-7	NA	TRBV9	CASSVRQGFRYEQYF	TGTGCCAGCAGCGTAAGACAGGGGTTTCGGTACGAGCAGTACTTC
TRBD1	TRBJ2-7	NA	TRBV4-2	CASSHTGTGGPYEQYF	TGTGCCAGCAGCCACACCGGGACAGGGGGCCCTTACGAGCAGTACTTC
TRBD2	TRBJ2-3	once	TRBV6-1	CASSEAAGGPDTQYF	TGTGCCAGCAGTGAAGCAGCGGGGGGGCCAGATACGCAGTATTTT
NA	TRBJ1-6	NA	TRBV28	CASSQGLDNSPLHF	TGTGCCAGCAGTCAGGGGCTGGATAATTCACCCCTCCACTTT
TRBD2	TRBJ2-1	NA	TRBV29-1	CSVPRGAGGALGNEQFF	TGCAGCGTTCCAAGGGGTGCGGGGGGGGCCCTGGGCAATGAGCAGTTCTTC
TRBD1	TRBJ1-1	NA	TRBV9	CASSYQTGVGTEAFF	TGTGCCAGCAGCTACCAGACAGGGGTAGGGACTGAAGCTTTCTTT
NA	TRBJ2-1	NA	TRBV2	CASSEQGGIYEQFF	TGTGCCAGCAGTGAACAGGGGGGAATCTATGAGCAGTTCTTC
TRBD2	TRBJ2-1	NA	TRBV9	CASSVGLAGGYNEQFF	TGTGCCAGCAGCGTAGGACTAGCGGGGGGATACAATGAGCAGTTCTTC
NA	TRBJ1-1	NA	TRBV5-1	CASSSLVTGDTMNTEAFF	TGCGCCAGCAGCTCTCTAGTGACAGGCGATACCATGAACACTGAAGCTTTCTTT
NA	TRBJ1-1	few	TRBV4-1	CASSQADTEAFF	TGCGCCAGCAGCCAAGCCGACACTGAAGCTTTCTTT
NA	TRBJ2-3	NA	TRBV6-1	CASSEVGALFPDTQYF	TGTGCCAGCAGTGAAGTAGGGGCTCTTTTCCCAGATACGCAGTATTTT
NA	TRBJ2-1	NA	TRBV29-1	CSVRGAYNEQFF	TGCAGCGTTCGGGGCGCTTACAATGAGCAGTTCTTC
NA	TRBJ1-2	NA	TRBV28	CASSLDRYGYTF	TGTGCCAGCAGTTTAGACAGATATGGCTACACCTTC
TRBD1	TRBJ1-5	NA	TRBV27	CASSPLQGGGNSNQPQHF	TGTGCCAGCAGTCCCCTACAGGGGGGGGGAAATAGCAATCAGCCCCAGCATTTT
TRBD2	TRBJ2-1	once	TRBV6-5	CASRPGTSGGPEQFF	TGTGCCAGCAGACCGGGGACTAGCGGGGGGCCCGAGCAGTTCTTC
NA	TRBJ1-4	NA	TRBV4-1	CASSQDWAGTAATNEKLFF	TGCGCCAGCAGCCAAGATTGGGCTGGGACTGCGGCAACTAATGAAAAACTGTTTTTT
TRBD2	TRBJ2-3	many	TRBV6-4	CASSSGLAGGPDTQYF	TGTGCCAGCAGTAGCGGACTAGCGGGGGGCCCAGATACGCAGTATTTT
NA	TRBJ1-6	NA	TRBV9	CASSRYGGGNSPLHF	TGTGCCAGCAGCCGTTATGGGGGCGGGAATTCACCCCTCCACTTT
NA	TRBJ2-7	NA	TRBV11-2	CASSLVGARDEQYF	TGTGCCAGCAGCTTAGTAGGGGCCAGGGACGAGCAGTACTTC
NA	TRBJ1-5	NA	TRBV14	CASSQDSYQPQHF	TGTGCCAGCAGCCAAGACAGCTATCAGCCCCAGCATTTT
TRBD1	TRBJ2-2	once	TRBV4-1	CASSQGDRGTTGELFF	TGCGCCAGCAGCCAAGGGGACAGGGGAACAACCGGGGAGCTGTTTTTT
NA	TRBJ1-3	NA	TRBV18	CASSPMSVSGNTIYF	TGTGCCAGCTCACCAATGAGTGTCTCTGGAAACACCATATATTTT
NA	TRBJ1-6	NA	TRBV6-5	CASSYGSSRDNSPLHF	TGTGCCAGCAGTTACGGAAGTAGTAGGGATAATTCACCCCTCCACTTT
TRBD1	TRBJ1-4	NA	TRBV6-6	CASSLTGGREKLFF	TGTGCCAGCAGCCTGACAGGGGGAAGGGAAAAACTGTTTTTT
NA	TRBJ2-6	NA	TRBV28	CATLGPRGSGANVLTF	TGTGCCACCCTGGGGCCTAGGGGCTCTGGGGCCAACGTCCTGACTTTC
NA	TRBJ2-7	NA	TRBV5-6	CASSLAPSVSSYEQYF	TGTGCCAGCAGCTTGGCCCCCAGTGTGAGCTCCTACGAGCAGTACTTC
NA	TRBJ2-7	NA	TRBV21-1	CASSKGGNEQYF	TGTGCCAGCAGCAAAGGGGGAAACGAGCAGTACTTC
TRBD1	TRBJ1-4	NA	TRBV14	CASSQEGGGQSTTNEKLFF	TGTGCCAGCAGCCAAGAAGGGGGGGGACAGTCTACAACTAATGAAAAACTGTTTTTT
NA	TRBJ1-5	few	TRBV19	CASSISSAGYNQPQHF	TGTGCCAGTAGTATATCGTCGGCAGGGTACAATCAGCCCCAGCATTTT
NA	TRBJ1-5	NA	TRBV19	CASRPRILSNQPQHF	TGTGCCAGTAGGCCCCGAATCCTAAGCAATCAGCCCCAGCATTTT
NA	TRBJ1-6	NA	TRBV7-9	CASSFPNSPLHF	TGTGCCAGCAGCTTCCCCAATTCACCCCTCCACTTT
NA	TRBJ1-5	NA	TRBV9	CASSVSGGNQPQHF	TGTGCCAGCAGCGTGTCGGGAGGGAATCAGCCCCAGCATTTT
NA	TRBJ1-6	NA	TRBV2	CASSEEARQTNSPLHF	TGTGCCAGCAGTGAAGAGGCCCGGCAGACTAATTCACCCCTCCACTTT
TRBD2	TRBJ2-3	NA	TRBV7-9	CASSSRASGVGDTQYF	TGTGCCAGCAGCTCGCGGGCTAGCGGGGTGGGAGATACGCAGTATTTT
NA	TRBJ1-4	NA	TRBV5-6	CASSRRDSNEKLFF	TGTGCCAGCAGCCGCAGGGATTCTAATGAAAAACTGTTTTTT
NA	TRBJ1-1	few	TRBV6-5	CASFARNTEAFF	TGTGCCAGTTTCGCCAGGAACACTGAAGCTTTCTTT
TRBD1	TRBJ1-3	NA	TRBV28	CATLDRKSSGNTIYF	TGTGCCACCCTGGACAGGAAAAGCTCTGGAAACACCATATATTTT
TRBD1	TRBJ1-3	NA	TRBV2	CASSDRGLGNTIYF	TGTGCCAGCAGTGACAGGGGGCTTGGAAACACCATATATTTT
NA	TRBJ2-1	NA	TRBV4-1	CASSQDRRGRFRNEQFF	TGCGCCAGCAGCCAAGATCGTCGGGGGCGTTTCAGGAATGAGCAGTTCTTC
TRBD1	TRBJ1-1	NA	TRBV5-4	CASSLTGGNTEAFF	TGTGCCAGCAGCTTGACAGGGGGGAACACTGAAGCTTTCTTT
TRBD2	TRBJ2-2	NA	TRBV19	CASSLAGAPGTGELFF	TGTGCCAGTTCACTAGCGGGGGCTCCGGGCACCGGGGAGCTGTTTTTT